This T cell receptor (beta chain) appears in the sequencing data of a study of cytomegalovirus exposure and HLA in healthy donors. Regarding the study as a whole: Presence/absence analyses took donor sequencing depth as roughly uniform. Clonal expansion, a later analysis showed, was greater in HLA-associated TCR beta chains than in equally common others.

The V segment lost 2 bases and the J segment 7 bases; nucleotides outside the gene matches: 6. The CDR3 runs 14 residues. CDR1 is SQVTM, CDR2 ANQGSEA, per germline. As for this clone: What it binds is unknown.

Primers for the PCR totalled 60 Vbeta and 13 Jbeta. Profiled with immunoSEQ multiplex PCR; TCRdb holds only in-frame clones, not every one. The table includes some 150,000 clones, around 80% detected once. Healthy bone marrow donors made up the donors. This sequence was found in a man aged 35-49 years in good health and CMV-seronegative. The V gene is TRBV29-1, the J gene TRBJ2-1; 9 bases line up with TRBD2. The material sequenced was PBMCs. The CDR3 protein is CSVEWASGINEQFF. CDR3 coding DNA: TGCAGCGTTGAATGGGCTAGCGGGATTAATGAGCAGTTCTTC.